Listed below are T cell receptor beta chains from one sample, sequenced in a study of naive and memory T cell subsets. From the UMI-ligation and nested PCR reads, TCRdb called clonotypes with MiXCR, one entry per CDR3 protein. Of 20,000 to 25,000 distinct CDR3 sequences listed, 7% to 10% were seen once; the top ten hold about 24%. The sequencing input was central memory CD8+ T cells from blood. These receptors were taken from a human donor in good health. Both conserved end residues are part of each CDR3. A D gene is named only where the DNA matches it firmly. Clone size is given for some rows only: seen once, a few or many times, or a class if the clone is expanded.

clone_size d_call j_call v_call cdr3_nt cdr3_aa
- - TRBJ2-1 TRBV20-1 TGCAGTGCCAGGACCGTTCAGGACTACAATGAGCAGTTCTTC CSARTVQDYNEQFF
medium-sized TRBD2 TRBJ2-2 TRBV6-4 TGTGCCAGTTCGACTAGCAACACCGGGGAGCTGTTTTTT CASSTSNTGELFF
few - TRBJ2-2 TRBV7-7 TGTGCTAGCAGCTTAGTTAGTGGGAACACCGGGGAGCTGTTTTTT CASSLVSGNTGELFF
few TRBD2 TRBJ2-2 TRBV11-2 TGTGCCAGCAGTTTAGGGCTAGCGGGAGTTAACACCGGGGAGCTGTTTTTT CASSLGLAGVNTGELFF
large - TRBJ2-3 TRBV4-2 TGTGCCAGCAGCCAAGATTGGGAAACTGGGACGCAGTATTTT CASSQDWETGTQYF
- - TRBJ2-7 TRBV20-1 TGCAGTGCGCTCCTACAGGGATCGGCGCCCTACGAGCAGTACTTC CSALLQGSAPYEQYF
- - TRBJ1-2 TRBV20-1 TGCAGTGCTATAGAGGGCTATGGCTACACCTTC CSAIEGYGYTF
- TRBD2 TRBJ2-7 TRBV12-5 TGTGCTAGTGGTTTGGAGGGGATAATAGTAGCGGGAGGACTCCAACCCGAGCAGTACTTC CASGLEGIIVAGGLQPEQYF
many TRBD2 TRBJ2-1 TRBV10-3 TGTGCCATCAGACCAAGTCTACTAGCGGGAGTCCCCTACAATGAGCAGTTCTTC CAIRPSLLAGVPYNEQFF
medium-sized TRBD2 TRBJ2-1 TRBV12-3/TRBV12-4 TGTGCCACCCAGCCGGGACTAAGGGATGAGCAGTTCTTC CATQPGLRDEQFF
many - TRBJ2-5 TRBV6-1 TGTGCCAGCAGTGAATCCCCCGCACAGGAGGGAGAGACCCAGTACTTC CASSESPAQEGETQYF
many - TRBJ2-1 TRBV9 TGTGCCAGCAGCGTAGGGCAGGGGGGTCGAGAGCAGTTCTTC CASSVGQGGREQFF
many TRBD1 TRBJ1-1 TRBV4-1 TGCGCCAGCAGCCAAGGACAGGGGGTCTCTGAAGCTTTCTTT CASSQGQGVSEAFF
- - TRBJ2-7 TRBV14 TGTGCCAGCAGCCAAGTCGGCAGGGCCTACGAGCAGTACTTC CASSQVGRAYEQYF
many TRBD2 TRBJ2-1 TRBV20-1 TGCAGTGCTAGAGGGACTAGCGAAAACAATGAGCAGTTCTTC CSARGTSENNEQFF
- TRBD2 TRBJ2-3 TRBV6-5 TGTGCCAGCAGTTACAAACGGGCAGGGAGGGCAGATACGCAGTATTTT CASSYKRAGRADTQYF
few - TRBJ2-7 TRBV20-1 TGCAGTGCTAGAGATACTACCCTAGGTGGCTACGAGCAGTACTTC CSARDTTLGGYEQYF
many - TRBJ2-7 TRBV20-1 TGCAGTGCTAGAGGATCCGAGAGTCCCTACGAGCAGTACTTC CSARGSESPYEQYF
- - TRBJ1-2 TRBV10-3 TGTGCCATCAGTGAGTCGAGTCCAGATTCATATGGCTACACCTTC CAISESSPDSYGYTF
- - TRBJ2-3 TRBV7-9 TGTGCCAGCAGCCCCGAGGGGTTCGATACGCAGTATTTT CASSPEGFDTQYF
many - TRBJ2-1 TRBV28 TGTGCCAGCAGTTTTAACGGGGGGCCCTACAATGAGCAGTTCTTC CASSFNGGPYNEQFF
many TRBD2 TRBJ2-6 TRBV7-2 TGTGCCAGCAGCTTGCGAGCGGGGGAAATTTCTGGGGCCAACGTCCTGACTTTC CASSLRAGEISGANVLTF
- TRBD1 TRBJ2-7 TRBV6-1 TGTGCCAGCAGTGAATGGACAGGGGGCTCCTACGAGCAGTACTTC CASSEWTGGSYEQYF
- - TRBJ1-2 TRBV4-1 TGCGCCAGCAGCCCCGAGGCATGGTCAACGTGGGGCTACACCTTC CASSPEAWSTWGYTF
- - TRBJ2-1 TRBV19 TGTGCCAGTAGTATATTGGCAGGTCCTAGGAATGAGCAGTTCTTC CASSILAGPRNEQFF
many - TRBJ2-7 TRBV28 TGTGCCAGCCAACCCGGGACTGCGAGCTCCTACGAGCAGTACTTC CASQPGTASSYEQYF
- - TRBJ2-1 TRBV9 TGTGCCAGCAGCGTAGAAGACAGCAATGAGCAGTTCTTC CASSVEDSNEQFF
many - TRBJ2-5 TRBV20-1 TGCAGTGCTCCTTATGGGACGAGGGAGACCCAGTACTTC CSAPYGTRETQYF
many - TRBJ1-2 TRBV6-5 TGTGCCAGCAGATCCGGGGAGGTCTATGGCTACACCTTC CASRSGEVYGYTF
many TRBD2 TRBJ2-3 TRBV6-2/TRBV6-3 TGTGCCAGCAGAGCGGGACTAATGGTATCAGATACGCAGTATTTT CASRAGLMVSDTQYF
- TRBD2 TRBJ2-3 TRBV5-1 TGCGCCAGCAGCTTGGGTACAAGCGGGAATTCGGATACGCAGTATTTT CASSLGTSGNSDTQYF
- - TRBJ2-7 TRBV6-2/TRBV6-3 TGTGCCAGCACTCGGACGGACAGTTTCTACGAGCAGTACTTC CASTRTDSFYEQYF
medium-sized TRBD2 TRBJ2-3 TRBV7-9 TGTGCCAGCAGCCGTACGAGGGGTACTAGCGGAAGAGAATTGAGAGGCACAGATACGCAGTATTTT CASSRTRGTSGRELRGTDTQYF
medium-sized - TRBJ1-6 TRBV7-9 TGTGCCAGCAGCCCCATTGAGGCCGGGTATTCACCCCTCCACTTT CASSPIEAGYSPLHF
few - TRBJ2-7 TRBV13 TGTGCCAGCAGCCTCCAGGGGCGCGAGCAGTACTTC CASSLQGREQYF
- TRBD2 TRBJ2-1 TRBV30 TGTGCCTGGATCCCCCCGGGACTAGCGGGATCGGATGAGCAGTTCTTC CAWIPPGLAGSDEQFF
few TRBD2 TRBJ2-7 TRBV2 TGTGCCAGCAGTGAAAGACTACTAGCGGGTGAAGGGCAGTACTTC CASSERLLAGEGQYF
- - TRBJ2-4 TRBV3-1 TGTGCCAGCAGCCAACCCTACAGGGTGGGCAAAAACATTCAGTACTTC CASSQPYRVGKNIQYF
many TRBD1 TRBJ1-1 TRBV5-1 TGCGCCAGCAGCTTGGCGGCAGGGGGTGGCACTGAAGCTTTCTTT CASSLAAGGGTEAFF
- TRBD1 TRBJ2-1 TRBV28 TGTGCCAGCAGACGCAGGCCCCGGGACAGGGGGCGTGTTCGCTACAATGAGCAGTTCTTC CASRRRPRDRGRVRYNEQFF
- - TRBJ2-1 TRBV20-1 TGCAGTGCTAGGGGAATACGGGTTGCGCCCCTGGAGTACAATGAGCAGTTCTTC CSARGIRVAPLEYNEQFF
many - TRBJ1-1 TRBV9 TGTGCCAGCAGCGTAGGACAGGTCGGCACTGAAGCTTTCTTT CASSVGQVGTEAFF
few - TRBJ1-4 TRBV15 TGTGCCACCAGCAGATCCGGCGGGTCTGGGGCAACTAATGAAAAACTGTTTTTT CATSRSGGSGATNEKLFF
few TRBD1 TRBJ2-7 TRBV6-1 TGTGCCAGCAGTGACGGGACAGGGAGTGGTTACGAGCAGTACTTC CASSDGTGSGYEQYF
few - TRBJ2-1 TRBV6-4 TGTGCCAGCAGTGAAGTAGCAAACAATGAGCAGTTCTTC CASSEVANNEQFF
medium-sized TRBD2 TRBJ2-3 TRBV4-2 TGTGCCAGCAGCCAACAGCCCCTAGCGGGAGCGGATACGCAGTATTTT CASSQQPLAGADTQYF
few - TRBJ1-2 TRBV7-9 TGTGCCAGCAGCTTAGTAAGGGAGGGGGTCTATGGCTACACCTTC CASSLVREGVYGYTF
- TRBD1 TRBJ2-2 TRBV18 TGTGCCAGCTCACCAAAACGGGACAGTTACACCGGGGAGCTGTTTTTT CASSPKRDSYTGELFF
many - TRBJ1-3 TRBV5-6 TGTGCCAGCAGCTGGGGCGACACAGACTCTGGAAACACCATATATTTT CASSWGDTDSGNTIYF
many TRBD1 TRBJ1-4 TRBV5-1 TGCGCCAGCAGCTATGGGACAGGGGACTCTGAAAAACTGTTTTTT CASSYGTGDSEKLFF
- - TRBJ2-7 TRBV6-1 TGTGCCAGCACTGAAGACGGATTCTACGAGCAGTACTTC CASTEDGFYEQYF
many - TRBJ1-2 TRBV6-5 TGTGCCAGCACTCCGTACCCCCGGGGTGACTATGGCTACACCTTC CASTPYPRGDYGYTF
- - TRBJ2-2 TRBV7-6 TGTGCCAGCAGCTTAGTTGGAGCCGGGGAGCTGTTTTTT CASSLVGAGELFF